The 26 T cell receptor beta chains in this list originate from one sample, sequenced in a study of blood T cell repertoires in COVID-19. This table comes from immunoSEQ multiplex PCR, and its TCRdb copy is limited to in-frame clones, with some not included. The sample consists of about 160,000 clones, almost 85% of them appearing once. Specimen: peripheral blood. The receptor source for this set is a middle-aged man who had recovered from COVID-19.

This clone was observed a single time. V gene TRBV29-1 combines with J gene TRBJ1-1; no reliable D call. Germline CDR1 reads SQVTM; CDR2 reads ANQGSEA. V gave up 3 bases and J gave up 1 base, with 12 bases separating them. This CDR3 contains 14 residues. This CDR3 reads CSVDLVAGNTEAFF. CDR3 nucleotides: TGCAGCGTTGATCTGGTGGCAGGGAACACTGAAGCTTTCTTT.

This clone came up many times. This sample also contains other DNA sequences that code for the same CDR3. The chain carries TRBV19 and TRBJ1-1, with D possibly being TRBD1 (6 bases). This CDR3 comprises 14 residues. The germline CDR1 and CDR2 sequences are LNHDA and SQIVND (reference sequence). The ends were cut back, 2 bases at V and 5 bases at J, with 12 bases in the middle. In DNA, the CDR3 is TGTGCCAGTAGTATACAGGGTAGGGGGACTGAAGCTTTCTTT. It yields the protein CASSIQGRGTEAFF.

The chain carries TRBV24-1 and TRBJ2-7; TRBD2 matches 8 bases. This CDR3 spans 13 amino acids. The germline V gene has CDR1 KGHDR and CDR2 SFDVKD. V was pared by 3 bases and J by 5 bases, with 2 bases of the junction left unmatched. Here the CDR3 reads CATSDGSGDEQYF. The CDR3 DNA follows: TGTGCCACCAGTGATGGTAGCGGGGACGAGCAGTACTTC.

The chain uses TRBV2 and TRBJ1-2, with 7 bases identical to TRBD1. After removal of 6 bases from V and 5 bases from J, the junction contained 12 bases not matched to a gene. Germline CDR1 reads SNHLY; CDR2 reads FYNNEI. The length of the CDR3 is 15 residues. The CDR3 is CASRRPSDRQYGYTF. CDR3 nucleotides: TGTGCCAGCAGACGGCCGTCGGACAGGCAATATGGCTACACCTTC. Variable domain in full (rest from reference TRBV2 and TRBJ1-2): EPEVTQTPSHQVTQMGQEVILRCVPISNHLYFYWYRQILGQKVEFLVSFYNNEISEKSEIFDDQFSVERPDGSNFTLKIRSTKLEDSAMYFCASRRPSDRQYGYTFGSGTRLTVV.

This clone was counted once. CDR3 bases: TGTGCCAGCAGAGTACAGGGAGGGGTTACTGAAGCTTTCTTT. Translating it yields CASRVQGGVTEAFF. The chain combines TRBV2 with TRBJ1-1; a weak D match, TRBD1 (6 bases). Germline V lookup: CDR1 SNHLY, CDR2 FYNNEI. V lost 6 bases to trimming and J lost 5 bases, with 16 bases between them. The CDR3 totals 14 residues.

CDR3: CASRILAGVEQYF. The CDR3 DNA sequence: TGTGCCAGCAGAATACTAGCGGGAGTCGAGCAGTACTTC. The chain uses TRBV5-8 and TRBJ2-7; 11 bases align to TRBD2. This CDR3 spans 13 amino acids. Germline V gene lookup returns CDR1 SGHTS and CDR2 YDEGEE. V dropped 5 bases and J dropped 6; count of bases not matched to a gene: 4.

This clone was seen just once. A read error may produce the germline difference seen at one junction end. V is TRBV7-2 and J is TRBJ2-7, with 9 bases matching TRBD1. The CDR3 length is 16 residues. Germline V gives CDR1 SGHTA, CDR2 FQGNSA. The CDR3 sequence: CANSSATGQGSYEQYF. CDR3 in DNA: TGTGCCAACAGCTCTGCGACGGGACAGGGTTCCTACGAGCAGTACTTC.

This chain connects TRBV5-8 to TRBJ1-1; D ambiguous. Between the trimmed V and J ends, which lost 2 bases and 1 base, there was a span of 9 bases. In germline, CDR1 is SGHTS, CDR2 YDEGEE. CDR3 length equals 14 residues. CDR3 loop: CASSLVGGNTEAFF. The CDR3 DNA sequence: TGTGCCAGCAGCTTAGTAGGCGGGAACACTGAAGCTTTCTTT.

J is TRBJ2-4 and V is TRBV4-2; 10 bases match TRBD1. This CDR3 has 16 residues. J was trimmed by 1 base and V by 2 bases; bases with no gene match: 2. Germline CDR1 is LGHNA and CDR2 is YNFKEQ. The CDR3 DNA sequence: TGTGCCAGCAGCCAATTGGGACAGGGGGCCAAAAACATTCAGTACTTC. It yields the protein CASSQLGQGAKNIQYF.

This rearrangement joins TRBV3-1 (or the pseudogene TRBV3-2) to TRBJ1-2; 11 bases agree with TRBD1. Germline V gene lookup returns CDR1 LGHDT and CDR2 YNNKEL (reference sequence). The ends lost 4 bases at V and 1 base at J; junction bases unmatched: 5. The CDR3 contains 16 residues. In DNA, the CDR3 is TGTGCCAGCAGCCCAGGGACAGGGGGGCTTAACTATGGCTACACCTTC. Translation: CASSPGTGGLNYGYTF.

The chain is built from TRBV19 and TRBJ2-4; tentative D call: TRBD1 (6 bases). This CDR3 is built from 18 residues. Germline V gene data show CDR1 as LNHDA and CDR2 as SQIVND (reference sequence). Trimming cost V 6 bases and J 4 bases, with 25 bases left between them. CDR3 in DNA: TGTGCCAGTAGCAATTCCGTTTACGATATGAGGGGGAAAAACATTCAGTACTTC. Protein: CASSNSVYDMRGKNIQYF.

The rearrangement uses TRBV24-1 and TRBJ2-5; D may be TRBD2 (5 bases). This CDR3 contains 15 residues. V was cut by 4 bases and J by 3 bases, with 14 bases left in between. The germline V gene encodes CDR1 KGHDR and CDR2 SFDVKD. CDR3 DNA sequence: TGTGCCACCAGTGAGTCAGGAGGTTTCAAAGAGACCCAGTACTTC. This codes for CATSESGGFKETQYF.

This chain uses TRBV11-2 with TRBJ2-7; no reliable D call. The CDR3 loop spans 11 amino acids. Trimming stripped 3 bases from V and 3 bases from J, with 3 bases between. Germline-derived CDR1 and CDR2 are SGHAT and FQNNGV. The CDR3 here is CASSFLYEQYF. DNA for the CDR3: TGTGCCAGCAGCTTCCTCTACGAGCAGTACTTC.

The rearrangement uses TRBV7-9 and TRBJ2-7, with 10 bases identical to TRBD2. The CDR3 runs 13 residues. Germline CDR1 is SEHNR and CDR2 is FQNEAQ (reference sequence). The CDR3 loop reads CIVAGGLSYEQYF. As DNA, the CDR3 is TGTATAGTAGCGGGAGGTCTCTCCTACGAGCAGTACTTC.

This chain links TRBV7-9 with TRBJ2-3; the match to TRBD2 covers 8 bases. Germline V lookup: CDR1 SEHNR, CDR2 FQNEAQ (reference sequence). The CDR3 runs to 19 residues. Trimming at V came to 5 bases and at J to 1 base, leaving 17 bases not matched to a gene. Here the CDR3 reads CASSHSTGTRELGTDTQYF. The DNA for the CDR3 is TGTGCCAGCAGCCACTCCACCGGGACTAGAGAGCTGGGCACAGATACGCAGTATTTT.

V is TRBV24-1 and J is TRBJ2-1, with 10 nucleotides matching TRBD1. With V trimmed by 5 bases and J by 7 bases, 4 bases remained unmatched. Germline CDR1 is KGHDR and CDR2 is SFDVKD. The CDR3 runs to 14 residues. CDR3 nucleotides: TGTGCCACCAGTGCCCAGGACAGGGGGAATGAGCAGTTCTTC. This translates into CATSAQDRGNEQFF.

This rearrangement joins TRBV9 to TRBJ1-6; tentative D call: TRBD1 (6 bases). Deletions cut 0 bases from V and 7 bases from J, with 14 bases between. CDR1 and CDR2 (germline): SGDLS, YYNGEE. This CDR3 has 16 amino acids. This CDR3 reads CASSVEPDRLNSPLHF. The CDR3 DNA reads TGTGCCAGCAGCGTAGAACCCGACAGGCTAAATTCACCCCTCCACTTT.

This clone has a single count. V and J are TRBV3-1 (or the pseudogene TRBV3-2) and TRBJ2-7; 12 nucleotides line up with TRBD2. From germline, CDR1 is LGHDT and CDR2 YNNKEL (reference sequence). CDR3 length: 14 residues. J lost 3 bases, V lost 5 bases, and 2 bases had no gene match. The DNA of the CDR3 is TGTGCCAGCAGCGTGACTAGCGGGAGCTACGAGCAGTACTTC. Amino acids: CASSVTSGSYEQYF.

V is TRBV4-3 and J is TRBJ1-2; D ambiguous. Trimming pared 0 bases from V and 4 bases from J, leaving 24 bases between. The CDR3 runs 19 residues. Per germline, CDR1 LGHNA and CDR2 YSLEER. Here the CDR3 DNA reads TGCGCCAGCAGCCAAGATCTTTCGGGCGAGGGCAGAACCCCCTATGGCTACACCTTC. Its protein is CASSQDLSGEGRTPYGYTF.

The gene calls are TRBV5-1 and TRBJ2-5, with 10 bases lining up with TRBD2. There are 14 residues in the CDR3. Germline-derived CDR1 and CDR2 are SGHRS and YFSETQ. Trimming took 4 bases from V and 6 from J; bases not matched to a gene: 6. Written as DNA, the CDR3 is TGCGCCAGCAGCATTAGCGGGAGGTGGAAGACCCAGTACTTC. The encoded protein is CASSISGRWKTQYF.

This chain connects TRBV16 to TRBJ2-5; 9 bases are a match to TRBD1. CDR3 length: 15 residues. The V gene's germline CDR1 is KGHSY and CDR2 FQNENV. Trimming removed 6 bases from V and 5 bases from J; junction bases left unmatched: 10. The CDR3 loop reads CASSLPGQGRETQYF. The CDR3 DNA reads TGTGCCAGCAGTCTGCCGGGACAGGGAAGGGAGACCCAGTACTTC. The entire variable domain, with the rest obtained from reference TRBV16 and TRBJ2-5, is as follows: GEEVAQTPKHLVRGEGQKAKLYCAPIKGHSYVFWYQQVLKNEFKFLISFQNENVFDETGMPKERFSAKCLPNSPCSLEIQATKLEDSAVYFCASSLPGQGRETQYFGPGTRLLVL.

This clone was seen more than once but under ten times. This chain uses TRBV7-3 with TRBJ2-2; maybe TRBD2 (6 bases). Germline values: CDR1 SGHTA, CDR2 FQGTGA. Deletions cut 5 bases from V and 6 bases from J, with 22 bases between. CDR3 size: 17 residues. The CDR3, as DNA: TGTGCCAGCAGCCCAACCGGGGGAAGGGTTTTCGCCGGGGAGCTGTTTTTT. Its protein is CASSPTGGRVFAGELFF.

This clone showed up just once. The CDR3 loop is CASSETDYNSPLHF. The CDR3 DNA is TGTGCCAGCAGTGAGACAGATTATAATTCACCCCTCCACTTT. V gene TRBV27 combines with J gene TRBJ1-6; tentative D call: TRBD1 (5 bases). The CDR3 sequence is 14 residues long. V was pared by 5 bases and J by 4 bases, with 9 bases between. Germline CDR1 and CDR2: MNHEY and SMNVEV (reference sequence).

CDR3 sequence: CASSVGRPPYEQYF. In DNA, the CDR3 is TGCGCCAGCAGTGTGGGGCGGCCCCCCTACGAGCAGTACTTC. The V and J genes are TRBV10-2 and TRBJ2-7, with a tentative D call TRBD1 (5 bases). The V gene lost 4 bases and the J gene lost 2 bases, with 12 bases spanning the gap. Per the germline V gene, CDR1 is WSHSY and CDR2 is SAAADI. The CDR3 runs to 14 residues.

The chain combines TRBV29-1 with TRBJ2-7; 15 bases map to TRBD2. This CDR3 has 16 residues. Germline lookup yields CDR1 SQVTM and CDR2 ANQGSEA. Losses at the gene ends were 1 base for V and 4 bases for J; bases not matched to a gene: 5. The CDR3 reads CSVEGTSGRARYEQYF. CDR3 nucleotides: TGCAGCGTTGAAGGGACTAGCGGGAGGGCCCGGTACGAGCAGTACTTC.

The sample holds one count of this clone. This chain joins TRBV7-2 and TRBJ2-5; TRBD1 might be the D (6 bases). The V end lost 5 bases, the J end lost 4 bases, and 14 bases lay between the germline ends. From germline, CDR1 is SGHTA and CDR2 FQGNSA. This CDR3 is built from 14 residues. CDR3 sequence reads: CASSRGDTRETQYF. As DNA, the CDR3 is TGTGCCAGCAGCAGAGGGGACACTAGAGAGACCCAGTACTTC. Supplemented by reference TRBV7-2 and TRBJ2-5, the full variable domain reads GAGVSQSPSNKVTEKGKDVELRCDPISGHTALYWYRQSLGQGLEFLIYFQGNSAPDKSGLPSDRFSAERTGGSVSTLTIQRTQQEDSAVYLCASSRGDTRETQYFGPGTRLLVL.